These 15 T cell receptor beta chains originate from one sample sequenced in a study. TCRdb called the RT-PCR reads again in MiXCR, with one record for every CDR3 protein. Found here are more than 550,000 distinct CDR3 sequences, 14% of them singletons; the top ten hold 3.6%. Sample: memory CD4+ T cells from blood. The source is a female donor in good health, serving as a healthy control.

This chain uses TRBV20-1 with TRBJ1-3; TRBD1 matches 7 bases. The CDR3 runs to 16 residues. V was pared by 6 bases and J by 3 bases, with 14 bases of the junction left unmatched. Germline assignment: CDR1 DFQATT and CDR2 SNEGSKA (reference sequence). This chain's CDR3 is CSASGPRGHGGNTIYF. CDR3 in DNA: TGCAGTGCCTCGGGACCAAGGGGGCACGGTGGAAACACCATATATTTT.

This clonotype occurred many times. This CDR3 is CASSPILRGGELFF. DNA of the CDR3: TGCGCCAGCAGCCCCATTCTGCGGGGGGGGGAGCTGTTTTTT. The rearrangement links TRBV4-1 to TRBJ2-2, with TRBD2 matching 7 bases. Germline CDR1 MGHRA, CDR2 YSYEKL. CDR3 length: 14 residues. Trimming took 4 bases from V and 8 from J; bases not matched to a gene: 7.

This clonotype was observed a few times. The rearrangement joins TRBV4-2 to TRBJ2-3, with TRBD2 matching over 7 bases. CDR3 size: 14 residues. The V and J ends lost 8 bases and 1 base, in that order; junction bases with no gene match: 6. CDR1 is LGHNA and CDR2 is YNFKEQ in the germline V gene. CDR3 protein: CASGSLARTDTQYF. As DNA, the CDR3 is TGTGCCAGCGGCTCACTAGCGCGCACAGATACGCAGTATTTT.

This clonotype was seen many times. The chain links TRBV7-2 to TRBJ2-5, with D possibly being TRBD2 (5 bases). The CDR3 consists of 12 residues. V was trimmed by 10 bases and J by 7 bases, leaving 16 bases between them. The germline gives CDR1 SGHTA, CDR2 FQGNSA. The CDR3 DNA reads TGTGCCATCGAGTCGGTTCGGGGGACCCAGTACTTC. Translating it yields CAIESVRGTQYF.

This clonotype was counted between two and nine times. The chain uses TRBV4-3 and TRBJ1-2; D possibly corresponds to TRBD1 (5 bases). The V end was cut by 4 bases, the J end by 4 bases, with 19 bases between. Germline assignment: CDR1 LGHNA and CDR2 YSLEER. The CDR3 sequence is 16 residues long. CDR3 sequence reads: CASSPSLRQGVYGYTF. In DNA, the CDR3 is TGCGCCAGCAGCCCGTCCCTCCGGCAGGGCGTCTATGGCTACACCTTC.

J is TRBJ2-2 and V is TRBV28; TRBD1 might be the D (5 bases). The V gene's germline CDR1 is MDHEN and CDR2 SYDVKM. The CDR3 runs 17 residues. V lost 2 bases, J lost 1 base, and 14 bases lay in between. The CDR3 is CASSLSSGQLNTGELFF. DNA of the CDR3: TGTGCCAGCAGTTTAAGTTCAGGGCAACTGAACACCGGGGAGCTGTTTTTT.

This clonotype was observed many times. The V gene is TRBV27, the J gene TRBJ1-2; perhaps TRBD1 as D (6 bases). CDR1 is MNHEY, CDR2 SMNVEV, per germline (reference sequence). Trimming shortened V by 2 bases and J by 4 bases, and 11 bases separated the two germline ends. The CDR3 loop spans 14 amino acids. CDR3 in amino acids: CASSLDGQRYGYTF. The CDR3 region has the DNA TGTGCCAGCAGTTTAGACGGACAGCGCTATGGCTACACCTTC.

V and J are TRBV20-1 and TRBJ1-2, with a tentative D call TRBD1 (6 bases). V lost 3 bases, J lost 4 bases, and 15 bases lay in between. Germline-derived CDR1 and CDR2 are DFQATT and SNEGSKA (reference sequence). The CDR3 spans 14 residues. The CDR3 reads CSARMGAEIYGYTF. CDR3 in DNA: TGCAGTGCTAGGATGGGGGCTGAAATCTATGGCTACACCTTC.

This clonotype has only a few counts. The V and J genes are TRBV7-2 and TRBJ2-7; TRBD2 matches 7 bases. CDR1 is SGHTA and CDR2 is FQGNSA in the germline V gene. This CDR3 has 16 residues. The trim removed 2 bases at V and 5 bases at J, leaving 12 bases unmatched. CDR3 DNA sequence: TGTGCCAGCAGCTTAAGGGCTAGCGGACCCTGGCACGAGCAGTACTTC. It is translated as CASSLRASGPWHEQYF. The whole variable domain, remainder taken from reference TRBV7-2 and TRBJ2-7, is GAGVSQSPSNKVTEKGKDVELRCDPISGHTALYWYRQSLGQGLEFLIYFQGNSAPDKSGLPSDRFSAERTGGSVSTLTIQRTQQEDSAVYLCASSLRASGPWHEQYFGPGTRLTVT.

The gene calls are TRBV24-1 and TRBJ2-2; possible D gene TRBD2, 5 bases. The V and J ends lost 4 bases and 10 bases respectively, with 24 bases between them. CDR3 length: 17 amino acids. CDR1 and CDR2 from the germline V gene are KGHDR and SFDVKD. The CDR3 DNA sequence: TGTGCCACCAGTGAAGAGCGGCACGCCATGAACACCAAGGAGCTGTTTTTT. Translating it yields CATSEERHAMNTKELFF.

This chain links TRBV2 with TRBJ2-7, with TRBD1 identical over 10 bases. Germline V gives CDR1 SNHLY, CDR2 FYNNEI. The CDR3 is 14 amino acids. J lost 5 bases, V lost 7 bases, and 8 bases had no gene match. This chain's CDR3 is CASKAGTGAHEQYF. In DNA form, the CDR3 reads TGTGCCAGCAAAGCCGGGACAGGGGCCCACGAGCAGTACTTC.

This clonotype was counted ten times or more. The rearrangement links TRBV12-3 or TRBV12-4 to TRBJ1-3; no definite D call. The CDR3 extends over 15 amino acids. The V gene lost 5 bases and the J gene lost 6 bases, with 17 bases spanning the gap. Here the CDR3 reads CASSPNGLNTNTIYF. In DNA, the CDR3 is TGTGCCAGCAGTCCCAATGGACTGAACACAAACACCATATATTTT.

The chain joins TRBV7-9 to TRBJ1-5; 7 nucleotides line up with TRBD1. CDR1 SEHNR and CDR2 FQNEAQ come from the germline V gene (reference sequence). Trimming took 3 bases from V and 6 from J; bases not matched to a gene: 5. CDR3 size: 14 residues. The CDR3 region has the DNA TGTGCCAGCAGCTTCGGACAGGCCACTCAGCCCCAGCATTTT. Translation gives CASSFGQATQPQHF.

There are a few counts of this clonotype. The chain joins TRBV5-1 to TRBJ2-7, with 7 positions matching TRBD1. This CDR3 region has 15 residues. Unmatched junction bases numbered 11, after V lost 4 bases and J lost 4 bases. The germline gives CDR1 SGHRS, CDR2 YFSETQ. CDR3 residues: CASSLQTGSYYEQYF. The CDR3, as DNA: TGCGCCAGCAGCCTCCAGACAGGGTCTTATTACGAGCAGTACTTC.

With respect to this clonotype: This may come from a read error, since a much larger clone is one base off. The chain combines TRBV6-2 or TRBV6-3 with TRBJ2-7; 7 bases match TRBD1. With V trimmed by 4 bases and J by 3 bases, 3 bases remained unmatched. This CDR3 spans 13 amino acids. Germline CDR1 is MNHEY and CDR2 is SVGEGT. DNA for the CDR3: TGTGCCAGCAGTTGGGACAGTTACTACGAGCAGTACTTC. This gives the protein CASSWDSYYEQYF.